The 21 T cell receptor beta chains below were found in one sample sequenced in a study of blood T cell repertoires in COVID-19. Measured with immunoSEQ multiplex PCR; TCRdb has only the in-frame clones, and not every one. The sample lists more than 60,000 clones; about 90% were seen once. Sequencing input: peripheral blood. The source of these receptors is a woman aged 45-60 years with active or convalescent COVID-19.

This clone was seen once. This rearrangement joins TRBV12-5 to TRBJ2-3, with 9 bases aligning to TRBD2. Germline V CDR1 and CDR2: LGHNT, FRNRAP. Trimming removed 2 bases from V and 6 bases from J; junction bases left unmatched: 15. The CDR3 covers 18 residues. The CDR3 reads CASGLISLAGGPADTQYF. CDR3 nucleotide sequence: TGTGCTAGTGGTTTGATCAGCCTGGCGGGAGGGCCTGCGGATACGCAGTATTTT.

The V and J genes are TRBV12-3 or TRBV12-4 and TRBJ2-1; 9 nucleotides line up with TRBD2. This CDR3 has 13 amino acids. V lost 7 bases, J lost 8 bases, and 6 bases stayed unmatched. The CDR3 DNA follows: TGTGCCAGCATTAGCGGGAGTTTCTATGAGCAGTTCTTC. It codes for CASISGSFYEQFF.

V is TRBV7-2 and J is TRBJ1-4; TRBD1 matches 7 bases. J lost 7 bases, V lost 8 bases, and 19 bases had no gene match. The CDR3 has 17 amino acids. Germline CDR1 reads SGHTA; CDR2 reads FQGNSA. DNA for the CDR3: TGTGCCAGCTCAGGGGGAATAGTACTATTGGGTAGTGAAAAACTGTTTTTT. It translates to CASSGGIVLLGSEKLFF.

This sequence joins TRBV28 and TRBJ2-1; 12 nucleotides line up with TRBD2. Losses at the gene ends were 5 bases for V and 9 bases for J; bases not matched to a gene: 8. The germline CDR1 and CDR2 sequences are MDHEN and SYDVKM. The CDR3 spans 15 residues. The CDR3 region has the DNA TGTGCCAGCAGTCTGGGGGCTAGCGGGAGGGGTGAGCAGTTCTTC. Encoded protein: CASSLGASGRGEQFF.

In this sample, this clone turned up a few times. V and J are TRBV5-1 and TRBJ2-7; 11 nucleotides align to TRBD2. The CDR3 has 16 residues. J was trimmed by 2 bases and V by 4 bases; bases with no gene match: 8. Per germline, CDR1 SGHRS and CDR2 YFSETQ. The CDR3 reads CASSPGTSGKTYEQYF. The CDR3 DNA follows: TGCGCCAGCAGCCCCGGGACTAGCGGAAAGACCTACGAGCAGTACTTC.

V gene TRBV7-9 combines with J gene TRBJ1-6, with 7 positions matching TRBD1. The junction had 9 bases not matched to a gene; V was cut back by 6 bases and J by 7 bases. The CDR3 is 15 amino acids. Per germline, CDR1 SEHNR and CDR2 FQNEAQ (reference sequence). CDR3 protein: CASSRQGQRNSPLHF. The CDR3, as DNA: TGTGCCAGCAGTCGCCAGGGACAGCGGAATTCACCCCTCCACTTT.

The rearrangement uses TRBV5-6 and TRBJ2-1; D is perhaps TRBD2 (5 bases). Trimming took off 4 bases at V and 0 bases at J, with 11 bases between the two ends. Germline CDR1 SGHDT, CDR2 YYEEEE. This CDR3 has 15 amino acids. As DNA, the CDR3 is TGTGCCAGCAGCCCCGGACTCTCCTCCTACAATGAGCAGTTCTTC. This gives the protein CASSPGLSSYNEQFF.

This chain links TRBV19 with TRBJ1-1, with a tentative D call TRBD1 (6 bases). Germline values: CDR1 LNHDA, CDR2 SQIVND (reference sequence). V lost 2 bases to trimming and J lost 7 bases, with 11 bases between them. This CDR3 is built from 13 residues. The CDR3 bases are TGTGCCAGTAGTATAAGTTGGACAGATGAAGCTTTCTTT. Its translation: CASSISWTDEAFF.

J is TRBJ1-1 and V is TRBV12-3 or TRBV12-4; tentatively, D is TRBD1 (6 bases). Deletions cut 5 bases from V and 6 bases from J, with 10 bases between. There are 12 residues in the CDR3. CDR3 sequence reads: CASSPYRAEAFF. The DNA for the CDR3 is TGTGCCAGCAGTCCATACAGGGCTGAAGCTTTCTTT.

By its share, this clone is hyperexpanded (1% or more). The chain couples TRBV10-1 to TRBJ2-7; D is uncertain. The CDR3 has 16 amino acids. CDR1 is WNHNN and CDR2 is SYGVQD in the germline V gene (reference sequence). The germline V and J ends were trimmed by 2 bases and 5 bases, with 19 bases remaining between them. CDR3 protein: CASSELEQPSSHEQYF. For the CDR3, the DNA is TGCGCCAGCAGTGAGCTAGAGCAACCCAGCAGCCACGAGCAGTACTTC.

DNA of the CDR3: TGTGCCAGCAGCGGGAGGAGGAGTTGGCGGGAGAGCCCTTACGAGCAGTACTTC. Its protein product is CASSGRRSWRESPYEQYF. V usage is TRBV5-6 and J usage is TRBJ2-7; TRBD2 agrees at 7 bases. The CDR3 sequence is 18 residues long. The germline V gene encodes CDR1 SGHDT and CDR2 YYEEEE. V lost 4 bases, J lost 4 bases, and 20 bases stayed unmatched.

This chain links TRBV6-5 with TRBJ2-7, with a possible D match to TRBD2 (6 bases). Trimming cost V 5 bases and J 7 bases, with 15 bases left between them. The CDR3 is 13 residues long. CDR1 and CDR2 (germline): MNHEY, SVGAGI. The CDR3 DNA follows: TGTGCCAGCAGTCTGGACTATTCTAAGGAGCAGTACTTC. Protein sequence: CASSLDYSKEQYF.

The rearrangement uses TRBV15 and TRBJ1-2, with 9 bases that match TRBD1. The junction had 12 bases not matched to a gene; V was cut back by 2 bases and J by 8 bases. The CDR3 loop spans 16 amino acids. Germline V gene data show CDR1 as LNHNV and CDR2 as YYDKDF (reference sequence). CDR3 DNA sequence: TGTGCCACCAGCAGAACTAATGACAGGGGGGGAAAGGGCTACACCTTC. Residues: CATSRTNDRGGKGYTF.

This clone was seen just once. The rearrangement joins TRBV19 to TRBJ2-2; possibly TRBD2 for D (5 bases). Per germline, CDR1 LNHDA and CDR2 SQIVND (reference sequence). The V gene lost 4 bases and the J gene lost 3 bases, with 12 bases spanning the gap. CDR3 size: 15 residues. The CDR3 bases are TGTGCCAGTAGTAGCGGGCGTATGCACACCGGGGAGCTGTTTTTT. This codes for CASSSGRMHTGELFF.

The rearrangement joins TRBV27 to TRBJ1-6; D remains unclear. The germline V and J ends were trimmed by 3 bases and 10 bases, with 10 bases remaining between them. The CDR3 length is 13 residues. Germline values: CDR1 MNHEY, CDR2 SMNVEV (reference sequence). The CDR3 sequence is CASSFGGWSPLHF. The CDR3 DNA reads TGTGCCAGCAGTTTCGGCGGATGGTCACCCCTCCACTTT.

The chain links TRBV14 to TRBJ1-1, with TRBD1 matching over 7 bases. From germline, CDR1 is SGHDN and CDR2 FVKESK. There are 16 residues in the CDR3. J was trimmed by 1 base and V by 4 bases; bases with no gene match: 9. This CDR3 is CASSLASGTANTEAFF. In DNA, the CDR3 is TGTGCCAGCAGCCTTGCGTCCGGGACAGCGAACACTGAAGCTTTCTTT.

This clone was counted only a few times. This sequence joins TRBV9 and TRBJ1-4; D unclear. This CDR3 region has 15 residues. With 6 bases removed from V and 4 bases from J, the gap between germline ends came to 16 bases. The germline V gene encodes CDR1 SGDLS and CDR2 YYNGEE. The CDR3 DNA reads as TGTGCCAGCAATAGGGAGGGCCAAATTAATGAAAAACTGTTTTTT. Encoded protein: CASNREGQINEKLFF.

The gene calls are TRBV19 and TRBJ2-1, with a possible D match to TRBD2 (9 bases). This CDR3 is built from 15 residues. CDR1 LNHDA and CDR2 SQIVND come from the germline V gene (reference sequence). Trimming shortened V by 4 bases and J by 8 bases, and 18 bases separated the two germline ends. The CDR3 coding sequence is TGTGCCAGTAGTAACAGGGGGACTAGCTTTGATGAGCAGTTCTTC. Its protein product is CASSNRGTSFDEQFF.

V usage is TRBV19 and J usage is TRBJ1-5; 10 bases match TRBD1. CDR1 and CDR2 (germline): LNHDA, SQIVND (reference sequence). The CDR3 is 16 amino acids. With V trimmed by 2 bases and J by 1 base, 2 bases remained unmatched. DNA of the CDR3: TGTGCCAGTAGTATATGGGGACAGGGGAGCAATCAGCCCCAGCATTTT. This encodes CASSIWGQGSNQPQHF. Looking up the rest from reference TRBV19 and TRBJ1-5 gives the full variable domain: DGGITQSPKYLFRKEGQNVTLSCEQNLNHDAMYWYRQDPGQGLRLIYYSQIVNDFQKGDIAEGYSVSREKKESFPLTVTSAQKNPTAFYLCASSIWGQGSNQPQHFGDGTRLSIL.

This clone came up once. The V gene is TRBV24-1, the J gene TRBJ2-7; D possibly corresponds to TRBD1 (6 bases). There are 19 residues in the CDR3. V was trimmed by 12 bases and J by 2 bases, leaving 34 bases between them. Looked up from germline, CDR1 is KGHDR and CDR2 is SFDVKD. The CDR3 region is CAETFHRASRGPGPYEQYF. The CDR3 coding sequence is TGTGCCGAGACTTTCCACCGGGCTAGCAGGGGCCCGGGGCCCTACGAGCAGTACTTC.

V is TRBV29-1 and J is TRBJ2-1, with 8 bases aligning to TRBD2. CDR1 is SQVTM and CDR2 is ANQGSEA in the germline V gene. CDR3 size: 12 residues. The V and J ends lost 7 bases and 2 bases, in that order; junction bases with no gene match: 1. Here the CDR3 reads CSAGLAYNEQFF. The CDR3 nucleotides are TGCAGCGCGGGACTAGCCTACAATGAGCAGTTCTTC.